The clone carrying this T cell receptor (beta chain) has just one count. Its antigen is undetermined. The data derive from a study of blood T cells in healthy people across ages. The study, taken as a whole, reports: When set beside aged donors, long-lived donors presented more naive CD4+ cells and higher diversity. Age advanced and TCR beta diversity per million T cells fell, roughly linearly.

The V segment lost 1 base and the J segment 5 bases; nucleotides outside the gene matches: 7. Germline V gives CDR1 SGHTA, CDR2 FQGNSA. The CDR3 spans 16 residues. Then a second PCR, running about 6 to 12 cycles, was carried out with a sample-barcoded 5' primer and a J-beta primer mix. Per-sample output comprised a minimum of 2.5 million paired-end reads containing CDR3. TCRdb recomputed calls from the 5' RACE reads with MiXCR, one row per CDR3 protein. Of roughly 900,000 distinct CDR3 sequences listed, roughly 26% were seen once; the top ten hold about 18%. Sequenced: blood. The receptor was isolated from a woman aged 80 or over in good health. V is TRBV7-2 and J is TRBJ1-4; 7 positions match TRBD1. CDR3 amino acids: CASSLGMGQRNEKLFF. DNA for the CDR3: TGTGCCAGCAGCTTAGGTATGGGACAGAGAAATGAAAAACTGTTTTTT.